Listed below are T cell receptor beta chains from one sample, sequenced in a study of cytomegalovirus exposure and HLA in healthy donors. TCRdb's copy holds only in-frame clones and misses some; the assay was immunoSEQ multiplex PCR. Here the sample spans some 90,000 clones, roughly three quarters being singletons. The sample consisted of PBMCs. Every receptor here comes from a man between 25 and 39 years old in good health and CMV-seronegative. Both conserved end residues are part of each CDR3. Each record gives: CDR3 protein, CDR3 DNA, CDR3 length, D gene, V gene, clone size, J gene. A D gene is named only where the DNA matches it firmly. Clone size appears in some rows only: once, few, many, or a class for an expanded clone.

CDR3: CASSRDGQGKQPQHF
DNA: TGTGCCAGCAGCAGGGATGGACAGGGGAAACAGCCCCAGCATTTT
length: 15
D: TRBD1
V: TRBV7-8
size: once
J: TRBJ1-5

CDR3: CASSGTSGGSLGNEQFF
DNA: TGTGCCAGCAGTGGAACTAGCGGGGGGTCCTTGGGGAATGAGCAGTTCTTC
length: 17
D: TRBD2
V: TRBV6-1
size: -
J: TRBJ2-1

CDR3: CASSIGTVSSYEQYF
DNA: TGTGCCAGTAGTATCGGGACAGTAAGCTCCTACGAGCAGTACTTC
length: 15
D: TRBD1
V: TRBV19
size: -
J: TRBJ2-7

CDR3: CAWSEVAGGPETQYF
DNA: TGTGCCTGGAGTGAGGTAGCGGGGGGCCCCGAGACCCAGTACTTC
length: 15
D: TRBD2
V: TRBV30
size: -
J: TRBJ2-5

CDR3: CASSPLTGEAFF
DNA: TGTGCCAGCAGCCCGCTGACAGGGGAAGCTTTCTTT
length: 12
D: TRBD1
V: TRBV7-9
size: -
J: TRBJ1-1

CDR3: CASSDRDRVFSGANVLTF
DNA: TGTGCCAGCAGCGACCGGGACAGGGTTTTCTCTGGGGCCAACGTCCTGACTTTC
length: 18
D: TRBD1
V: TRBV9
size: few
J: TRBJ2-6

CDR3: CASSEGAFQNTEAFF
DNA: TGTGCCAGCAGTGAAGGGGCATTTCAGAACACTGAAGCTTTCTTT
length: 15
D: -
V: TRBV6-1
size: few
J: TRBJ1-1

CDR3: CASRRLGELFF
DNA: TGTGCCAGCCGCAGGCTGGGTGAACTGTTTTTT
length: 11
D: -
V: TRBV25-1
size: -
J: TRBJ1-4

CDR3: CASSPWTGSSYEQYF
DNA: TGTGCCAGCAGCCCCTGGACAGGGAGCTCCTACGAGCAGTACTTC
length: 15
D: TRBD1
V: TRBV5-4
size: -
J: TRBJ2-7

CDR3: CASHVAAGVPFKKQFF
DNA: TGTGCCAGCCACGTAGCCGCGGGGGTACCCTTTAAAAAGCAGTTCTTC
length: 16
D: TRBD2
V: TRBV19
size: once
J: TRBJ2-1

CDR3: CSVHIKKNTEAFF
DNA: TGCAGCGTTCACATAAAGAAGAACACTGAAGCTTTCTTT
length: 13
D: -
V: TRBV29-1
size: once
J: TRBJ1-1

CDR3: CASSTGQGATNEKLFF
DNA: TGCGCCAGCAGCACCGGACAGGGGGCAACTAATGAAAAACTGTTTTTT
length: 16
D: TRBD1
V: TRBV5-1
size: once
J: TRBJ1-4

CDR3: CASNTGGTEAFF
DNA: TGTGCCAGCAATACAGGGGGCACTGAAGCTTTCTTT
length: 12
D: TRBD1
V: TRBV6-1
size: -
J: TRBJ1-1

CDR3: CASSLAGGNTEAFF
DNA: TGTGCCAGCAGCTTGGCCGGGGGTAACACTGAAGCTTTCTTT
length: 14
D: -
V: TRBV5-4
size: once
J: TRBJ1-1

CDR3: CASSSQTGAAYEQYF
DNA: TGTGCCAGCAGCTCTCAAACAGGGGCCGCCTACGAGCAGTACTTC
length: 15
D: TRBD1
V: TRBV13
size: -
J: TRBJ2-7

CDR3: CASSLEGEGNSPLHF
DNA: TGTGCCAGCAGCTTAGAAGGGGAGGGAAATTCACCCCTCCACTTT
length: 15
D: -
V: TRBV7-2
size: -
J: TRBJ1-6

CDR3: CAWSSRGNSPLHF
DNA: TGTGCCTGGAGTAGCAGGGGTAATTCACCCCTCCACTTT
length: 13
D: -
V: TRBV30
size: -
J: TRBJ1-6

CDR3: CASSSGQLYGYTF
DNA: TGTGCCAGCAGCAGCGGACAGCTCTATGGCTACACCTTC
length: 13
D: -
V: TRBV11-3
size: -
J: TRBJ1-2

CDR3: CAWMGQGLGTDTQYF
DNA: TGTGCCTGGATGGGACAGGGGCTCGGTACAGATACGCAGTATTTT
length: 15
D: TRBD1
V: TRBV30
size: few
J: TRBJ2-3

CDR3: CASSDGQVRDTQYF
DNA: TGTGCCAGCAGTGACGGGCAGGTCAGGGATACGCAGTATTTT
length: 14
D: -
V: TRBV6-4
size: -
J: TRBJ2-3

CDR3: CATSRSGGTESYGYTF
DNA: TGTGCCACCAGCAGAAGTGGCGGGACAGAAAGCTATGGCTACACCTTC
length: 16
D: TRBD1
V: TRBV15
size: -
J: TRBJ1-2

CDR3: CASRPGQGNYEQYF
DNA: TGTGCCAGCAGACCAGGGCAGGGGAACTACGAGCAGTACTTC
length: 14
D: -
V: TRBV6-5
size: few
J: TRBJ2-7

CDR3: CASSEGTGVYEQYF
DNA: TGTGCCAGCAGTGAAGGGACAGGGGTATACGAGCAGTACTTC
length: 14
D: TRBD1
V: TRBV6-5
size: -
J: TRBJ2-7

CDR3: CASSSDSNSGANVLTF
DNA: TGTGCCAGCAGCTCAGACAGTAACTCTGGGGCCAACGTCCTGACTTTC
length: 16
D: -
V: TRBV7-8
size: -
J: TRBJ2-6

CDR3: CASSERSGNEQFF
DNA: TGCGCCAGCAGTGAGAGGTCAGGGAATGAGCAGTTCTTC
length: 13
D: -
V: TRBV10-2
size: -
J: TRBJ2-1

CDR3: CASSLQGGQETQYF
DNA: TGTGCCAGCAGCTTACAGGGGGGACAAGAGACCCAGTACTTC
length: 14
D: -
V: TRBV7-9
size: -
J: TRBJ2-5

CDR3: CASSIARSNQPQHF
DNA: TGTGCCAGCAGTATCGCCAGAAGCAATCAGCCCCAGCATTTT
length: 14
D: -
V: TRBV2
size: -
J: TRBJ1-5

CDR3: CASSLGLEGNEQFF
DNA: TGCGCCAGCAGCTTGGGACTAGAAGGCAATGAGCAGTTCTTC
length: 14
D: -
V: TRBV5-1
size: -
J: TRBJ2-1

CDR3: CSVVAWTGKGNTGELFF
DNA: TGCAGCGTTGTTGCGTGGACAGGGAAGGGGAACACCGGGGAGCTGTTTTTT
length: 17
D: TRBD1
V: TRBV29-1
size: -
J: TRBJ2-2

CDR3: CASSASGMRNEKLFF
DNA: TGTGCCAGCAGCGCCTCGGGAATGAGGAATGAAAAACTGTTTTTT
length: 15
D: -
V: TRBV5-6
size: -
J: TRBJ1-4

CDR3: CASSLNTPPSYNEQFF
DNA: TGCGCCAGCAGCTTGAACACACCTCCCTCCTACAATGAGCAGTTCTTC
length: 16
D: -
V: TRBV5-1
size: -
J: TRBJ2-1

CDR3: CASSQTYQANEKLFF
DNA: TGTGCCAGCTCACAAACTTATCAGGCTAATGAAAAACTGTTTTTT
length: 15
D: -
V: TRBV18
size: once
J: TRBJ1-4

CDR3: CASNREYNEQFF
DNA: TGTGCCAGCAACAGGGAGTACAATGAGCAGTTCTTC
length: 12
D: -
V: TRBV2
size: once
J: TRBJ2-1

CDR3: CASSLGGGPLSEQYF
DNA: TGCGCCAGCAGCTTGGGAGGGGGACCGCTAAGCGAGCAGTACTTC
length: 15
D: -
V: TRBV5-1
size: -
J: TRBJ2-7

CDR3: CASSPRAAMNTEAFF
DNA: TGCGCCAGCAGCCCGAGGGCAGCGATGAACACTGAAGCTTTCTTT
length: 15
D: -
V: TRBV5-1
size: few
J: TRBJ1-1

CDR3: CSVRGLKNTGELFF
DNA: TGCAGCGTTCGGGGACTAAAGAACACCGGGGAGCTGTTTTTT
length: 14
D: TRBD2
V: TRBV29-1
size: -
J: TRBJ2-2

CDR3: CASSESGGYGYTF
DNA: TGTGCCAGCAGTGAATCAGGGGGCTATGGCTACACCTTC
length: 13
D: TRBD1
V: TRBV25-1
size: -
J: TRBJ1-2

CDR3: CAWRVEGVNSPLHF
DNA: TGTGCCTGGAGGGTTGAAGGGGTGAATTCACCCCTCCACTTT
length: 14
D: -
V: TRBV30
size: -
J: TRBJ1-6

CDR3: CASVSFRTDYGYTF
DNA: TGTGCCAGCGTCAGTTTTCGGACAGACTATGGCTACACCTTC
length: 14
D: -
V: TRBV28
size: -
J: TRBJ1-2

CDR3: CATSLQAGTANSPLHF
DNA: TGTGCCACCAGCCTACAAGCCGGGACAGCTAATTCACCCCTCCACTTT
length: 16
D: TRBD1
V: TRBV15
size: once
J: TRBJ1-6

CDR3: CASSFTSGLGNTGELFF
DNA: TGTGCCAGCAGCTTCACATCGGGACTAGGGAACACCGGGGAGCTGTTTTTT
length: 17
D: TRBD2
V: TRBV7-9
size: -
J: TRBJ2-2

CDR3: CASSFGQGSSGNTIYF
DNA: TGTGCCAGCAGTTTTGGACAGGGGTCCTCTGGAAACACCATATATTTT
length: 16
D: TRBD1
V: TRBV6-6
size: many
J: TRBJ1-3

CDR3: CASSLVPGNSGNTIYF
DNA: TGCGCCAGCAGCTTGGTCCCAGGGAACTCTGGAAACACCATATATTTT
length: 16
D: -
V: TRBV5-1
size: -
J: TRBJ1-3

CDR3: CASRGQGSLYGYTF
DNA: TGTGCCAGCAGAGGACAGGGGAGCCTCTATGGCTACACCTTC
length: 14
D: TRBD1
V: TRBV2
size: -
J: TRBJ1-2

CDR3: CASSEAGGRSNYGYTF
DNA: TGTGCCAGCAGTGAAGCAGGGGGACGTTCCAACTATGGCTACACCTTC
length: 16
D: -
V: TRBV2
size: -
J: TRBJ1-2

CDR3: CASSQDREVSNQETQYF
DNA: TGCGCCAGCAGCCAAGATCGGGAAGTATCAAACCAAGAGACCCAGTACTTC
length: 17
D: -
V: TRBV4-1
size: -
J: TRBJ2-5

CDR3: CASREMNTEAFF
DNA: TGTGCCAGCAGAGAGATGAACACTGAAGCTTTCTTT
length: 12
D: -
V: TRBV6-5
size: -
J: TRBJ1-1

CDR3: CASKLPGVNTGELFF
DNA: TGTGCCAGCAAACTCCCGGGGGTAAACACCGGGGAGCTGTTTTTT
length: 15
D: -
V: TRBV11-3
size: -
J: TRBJ2-2

CDR3: CASSLGTGGTAYNEQFF
DNA: TGTGCCAGCAGCCTAGGTACCGGGGGGACCGCCTACAATGAGCAGTTCTTC
length: 17
D: TRBD2
V: TRBV7-9
size: -
J: TRBJ2-1

CDR3: CASSQVRQGAEKLFF
DNA: TGCGCCAGCAGCCAAGTACGGCAGGGTGCTGAAAAACTGTTTTTT
length: 15
D: -
V: TRBV4-1
size: -
J: TRBJ1-4

CDR3: CASSLRDSEKLFF
DNA: TGTGCCAGCAGCCTCCGGGACAGCGAAAAACTGTTTTTT
length: 13
D: TRBD1
V: TRBV13
size: -
J: TRBJ1-4

CDR3: CASSFQGAGANVLTF
DNA: TGTGCCAGCAGTTTCCAGGGCGCTGGGGCCAACGTCCTGACTTTC
length: 15
D: -
V: TRBV27
size: -
J: TRBJ2-6

CDR3: CASSLAPGQWADTQYF
DNA: TGTGCCAGCAGCTTGGCACCGGGACAGTGGGCAGATACGCAGTATTTT
length: 16
D: TRBD1
V: TRBV5-5
size: -
J: TRBJ2-3

CDR3: CAWSFPSGGVSTDTQYF
DNA: TGTGCCTGGAGTTTCCCAAGCGGGGGGGTCTCCACAGATACGCAGTATTTT
length: 17
D: TRBD2
V: TRBV30
size: -
J: TRBJ2-3

CDR3: CASSSYTESYEQYF
DNA: TGTGCCAGCAGCTCGTACACCGAATCCTACGAGCAGTACTTC
length: 14
D: -
V: TRBV11-1
size: -
J: TRBJ2-7